This entry describes one T cell receptor beta chain. In germline, CDR1 is GTSNPN, CDR2 SVGIG (reference sequence). The CDR3 loop spans 15 amino acids. The V and J ends lost 3 bases and 5 bases, in that order; junction bases with no gene match: 7. Sequencing of TCR beta, carried out with a high-throughput approach, was applied to CD8+ and CD4+ T cells from the blood. Control patients had untreated stable or active relapsing-remitting multiple sclerosis by revised McDonald criteria. TEMRA cells underwent FACS enrichment and CD8+ and CD4+ T cells underwent negative isolation. This sample is part of a study of CD8 T cells in Susac syndrome. RNA amounts of about 0.5 to 1 ug underwent reverse transcription with random hexamers. Amplification of the TCR beta CDR3 was carried out by immunoSEQ multiplex PCR, which spanned a total of 54 Vbeta and 13 Jbeta segments. Using its own MiXCR run on the immunoSEQ multiplex PCR reads, TCRdb lists one record per CDR3 protein. This table has around 300,000 distinct CDR3 sequences, 92% appearing once.

This chain uses TRBV30 with TRBJ2-2, with 9 positions matching TRBD1. Sequencing was carried out using CD4+ T cells from PBMCs. This TCR came from a human donor with multiple sclerosis. CDR3 protein: CAWRQGALQTGELFF. The CDR3 DNA reads TGTGCCTGGAGACAGGGGGCCCTTCAGACCGGGGAGCTGTTTTTT.